The 20 T cell receptor beta chains below all came from one sample that was sequenced in a study of blood T cell repertoires in COVID-19. Only in-frame clones appear in the TCRdb table, and some are missing; sequencing was by immunoSEQ multiplex PCR. Here the sample spans about 280,000 clones, around 90% being singletons. Sequenced input: peripheral blood. Receptors originate from a man aged 18 to 29 with active or convalescent COVID-19.

The genes are TRBV24-1 and TRBJ2-1; 7 positions agree with TRBD2. V trimming: 3 bases; J trimming: 10 bases; junction bases outside the gene matches: 5. CDR1 KGHDR and CDR2 SFDVKD come from the germline V gene. CDR3 length: 13 amino acids. CDR3 residues: CATSDPTSREQFF. The CDR3 nucleotides read TGTGCCACCAGTGATCCGACTAGCAGGGAGCAGTTCTTC.

The V and J genes are TRBV6-1 and TRBJ1-4; a weak D match, TRBD1 (5 bases). Germline V gene lookup returns CDR1 MNHNS and CDR2 SASEGT. The CDR3 runs 14 residues. Between the trimmed V and J ends, which lost 3 bases and 7 bases, there was a span of 12 bases. The CDR3 spells CASSDAREGEKLFF. DNA for the CDR3: TGTGCCAGCAGTGACGCCAGGGAGGGTGAAAAACTGTTTTTT.

The table lists this clone with a few counts. This chain joins TRBV5-1 and TRBJ2-1, with 7 bases identical to TRBD1. CDR1 and CDR2 from the germline V gene are SGHRS and YFSETQ. J gave up 5 bases and V 2 bases, and 10 bases lay outside the gene matches. There are 16 residues in the CDR3. CDR3: CASSFAGGWVDNEQFF. CDR3 in DNA: TGCGCCAGCAGCTTTGCAGGGGGATGGGTGGACAATGAGCAGTTCTTC.

This clone was found once. The genes are TRBV28 and TRBJ2-1, with D possibly matching TRBD2 (6 bases). V shed 2 bases and J shed 7 bases, with 12 bases lying between them. The germline gives CDR1 MDHEN, CDR2 SYDVKM. This CDR3 comprises 14 residues. The CDR3 here is CASSLRTNLNEQFF. The CDR3 coding sequence is TGTGCCAGCAGTTTACGGACTAATCTAAATGAGCAGTTCTTC.

The chain has TRBV19 and TRBJ1-5; possible D gene TRBD1, 5 bases. The V and J ends lost 2 bases and 7 bases respectively, with 18 bases between them. CDR3 length equals 16 residues. Germline-derived CDR1 and CDR2 are LNHDA and SQIVND (reference sequence). Here the CDR3 DNA reads TGTGCCAGTAGTATAAGTTTGGGCAGGGCCCGGCAGCCCCAGCATTTT. Encoded protein: CASSISLGRARQPQHF. Using reference TRBV19 and TRBJ1-5 for the parts outside the CDR3, the full variable domain is DGGITQSPKYLFRKEGQNVTLSCEQNLNHDAMYWYRQDPGQGLRLIYYSQIVNDFQKGDIAEGYSVSREKKESFPLTVTSAQKNPTAFYLCASSISLGRARQPQHFGDGTRLSIL.

The rearrangement joins TRBV9 to TRBJ1-3; 8 bases fit TRBD1. With 1 base clipped from V and 5 bases from J, the junction kept 8 bases outside the gene matches. The CDR3 consists of 16 residues. Germline CDR1 reads SGDLS; CDR2 reads YYNGEE. CDR3 region: CASSVWDRKARNTIYF. CDR3 bases: TGTGCCAGCAGCGTATGGGACAGGAAGGCCAGAAACACCATATATTTT.

CDR3 DNA: TGCGCCAGCAGCCCCGGAGGGGGGGCGAGGGGAACTGAAGCTTTCTTT. Amino acid sequence: CASSPGGGARGTEAFF. The rearrangement joins TRBV10-1 to TRBJ1-1, with D maybe TRBD1 (6 bases). V was trimmed by 6 bases and J by 5 bases, leaving 22 bases between them. CDR1 and CDR2 (germline): WNHNN, SYGVQD (reference sequence). The CDR3 runs to 16 residues.

The DNA of the CDR3 is TGTGCCAGCAGCCCCCGCGGTTCAGAATTCTCCTACGAGCAGTACTTC. Translating it yields CASSPRGSEFSYEQYF. The V gene is TRBV7-8, the J gene TRBJ2-7, with D uncertain. Germline CDR1 reads SGHVS; CDR2 reads FQNEAQ. V dropped 5 bases and J dropped 0 bases, with 17 bases sitting between them. The CDR3 extends over 16 amino acids.

The chain links TRBV4-1 to TRBJ1-3; weak D call: TRBD1 (6 bases). The CDR3 runs to 15 residues. V shed 9 bases and J shed 5 bases, with 20 bases lying between them. CDR1 is MGHRA, CDR2 YSYEKL, per germline. The CDR3 here is CASSTGIWGRNTIYF. CDR3 in DNA: TGCGCCAGTAGTACAGGGATATGGGGTAGAAACACCATATATTTT.

The chain combines TRBV5-1 with TRBJ1-4, with a weak D call TRBD1 (5 bases). The CDR3 extends over 14 amino acids. CDR1 is SGHRS and CDR2 is YFSETQ in the germline V gene. The V and J ends lost 5 bases and 7 bases respectively, with 15 bases between them. This CDR3 reads CASSSRDLGEKLFF. For the CDR3, the DNA is TGCGCCAGCAGTTCCAGGGATCTTGGTGAAAAACTGTTTTTT.

V is TRBV6-5 and J is TRBJ1-5, with D hard to call. The V gene lost 7 bases and the J gene lost 7 bases, with 20 bases spanning the gap. The CDR3 has 15 amino acids. The V gene's germline CDR1 is MNHEY and CDR2 SVGAGI. The CDR3 reads CASTPLGSQGQPQHF. The CDR3, as DNA: TGTGCCAGCACACCCCTGGGCAGCCAAGGACAGCCCCAGCATTTT.

The V gene is TRBV7-9, the J gene TRBJ1-4; D is undetermined. The CDR3 contains 13 residues. V lost 3 bases and J 5 bases, leaving 7 bases between the germline ends. CDR1 is SEHNR and CDR2 is FQNEAQ in the germline V gene (reference sequence). The CDR3 spells CASSFSRNEKLFF. The CDR3 bases are TGTGCCAGCAGCTTTTCTCGGAATGAAAAACTGTTTTTT. Drawing the rest from reference TRBV7-9 and TRBJ1-4, the complete variable domain is DTGVSQNPRHKITKRGQNVTFRCDPISEHNRLYWYRQTLGQGPEFLTYFQNEAQLEKSRLLSDRFSAERPKGSFSTLEIQRTEQGDSAMYLCASSFSRNEKLFFGSGTQLSVL.

The rearrangement links TRBV21-1 to TRBJ2-1; the table's D call, TRBD2, was not checked against the DNA. TRBV21-1 is flagged as a pseudogene. The CDR3 has 13 amino acids. The CDR3 loop reads CASSKAGGNEQFF. The DNA for the CDR3 is TGTGCCAGCAGCAAAGCGGGGGGCAATGAGCAGTTCTTC.

The chain uses TRBV27 and TRBJ2-7; 7 nucleotides align to TRBD1. The CDR3 totals 14 residues. Germline CDR1 MNHEY, CDR2 SMNVEV (reference sequence). J lost 0 bases, V lost 6 bases, and 5 bases had no gene match. Here the CDR3 reads CASRLQGHSYEQYF. As DNA, the CDR3 is TGTGCCAGCAGGTTACAGGGGCACTCCTACGAGCAGTACTTC.

The chain uses TRBV6-6 and TRBJ2-6; D may be TRBD2 (5 bases). V gave up 5 bases and J gave up 0 bases, with 17 bases separating them. This CDR3 has 18 residues. Germline CDR1 and CDR2: MNHNY and SVGAGI (reference sequence). CDR3 loop: CASSLRAGLFSGANVLTF. The CDR3 bases are TGTGCCAGCAGTCTGAGGGCAGGCCTCTTCTCTGGGGCCAACGTCCTGACTTTC.

This chain connects TRBV7-2 to TRBJ1-2; 7 nucleotides agree with TRBD1. Germline trimming cut 3 bases from V and 2 bases from J; bases unmatched to any gene: 3. CDR1 is SGHTA, CDR2 FQGNSA, per germline. This CDR3 contains 14 residues. The chain's CDR3 is CASSLGGQNYGYTF. DNA for the CDR3: TGTGCCAGCAGCTTGGGGGGACAGAACTATGGCTACACCTTC. The full variable domain, its missing parts supplied by reference TRBV7-2 and TRBJ1-2, is GAGVSQSPSNKVTEKGKDVELRCDPISGHTALYWYRQSLGQGLEFLIYFQGNSAPDKSGLPSDRFSAERTGGSVSTLTIQRTQQEDSAVYLCASSLGGQNYGYTFGSGTRLTVV.

V usage is TRBV29-1 and J usage is TRBJ1-2, with 7 bases that match TRBD1. Unmatched junction bases numbered 2, after V lost 0 bases and J lost 4 bases. CDR1 and CDR2 (germline): SQVTM, ANQGSEA. The CDR3 runs 13 residues. Written as DNA, the CDR3 is TGCAGCGTTGAAGATCGGGACAGCTATGGCTACACCTTC. It is translated as CSVEDRDSYGYTF.

The chain couples TRBV5-5 to TRBJ2-5, with D possibly being TRBD1 (5 bases). Germline lookup yields CDR1 SGHKS and CDR2 YYEKEE (reference sequence). CDR3 length: 16 amino acids. Trimming took 3 bases from V and 0 from J, leaving 15 bases between them. The CDR3 here is CASSSPEGVDQETQYF. The CDR3 nucleotides read TGTGCCAGCAGCTCACCCGAAGGGGTCGACCAAGAGACCCAGTACTTC.

The CDR3 nucleotides are TGTGCCAGCAGCCTCGGGGTTAAACTGTTTTTT. It codes for CASSLGVKLFF. The chain recombines TRBV14 with TRBJ1-4; D unclear. Germline lookup yields CDR1 SGHDN and CDR2 FVKESK. V gave up 4 bases and J gave up 11 bases, with 8 bases separating them. The CDR3 extends over 11 amino acids.

The genes are TRBV5-1 and TRBJ2-3; 10 positions match TRBD2. The CDR3 extends over 18 amino acids. The J segment lost 0 bases and the V segment lost 1 base, leaving 8 bases of the junction unmatched. CDR1 is SGHRS, CDR2 YFSETQ, per germline. The CDR3 DNA reads TGCGCCAGCAGCTTGTTTCTAGCGGGGGCTACTAGCACAGATACGCAGTATTTT. Protein product: CASSLFLAGATSTDTQYF.